The T cell receptor (beta chain) described here comes from a study of radiation and T cells in renal cell carcinoma. Regarding time point: blood 2 weeks post-SBRT. The treatment here: 15 Gy SBRT to primary tumor, nephrectomy 4 weeks later. Profiled with immunoSEQ multiplex PCR; TCRdb holds only in-frame clones, not every one. The sample includes 150,000 to 160,000 clones, around 90% of them seen just once. This clone was seen a single time. Germline V CDR1 and CDR2: SGHVS, FQNEAQ. With 2 bases removed from V and 1 base from J, the gap between germline ends came to 5 bases. The length of the CDR3 is 13 residues.

Specimen: blood, collected from a patient whose treatment included radiotherapy and nephrectomy. The receptor was derived from a woman aged 50 to 60 with renal cell carcinoma. This sequence joins TRBV7-8 and TRBJ1-1; D call uncertain. The CDR3 loop reads CASSLNANTEAFF. The CDR3 DNA is TGTGCCAGCAGCTTAAATGCGAACACTGAAGCTTTCTTT. Filled out from reference TRBV7-8 and TRBJ1-1, the complete variable domain reads GAGVSQSPRYKVAKRGQDVALRCDPISGHVSLFWYQQALGQGPEFLTYFQNEAQLDKSGLPSDRFFAERPEGSVSTLKIQRTQQEDSAVYLCASSLNANTEAFFGQGTRLTVV.